Following are 19 T cell receptor beta chains from one sample sequenced in a study of early T cells in non-severe SARS-CoV-2 infection. Each CDR3 protein gets one entry after TCRdb re-called the 5' RACE reads with MiXCR. Of 80,000 or so distinct CDR3 sequences in the sample, 5% to 6.5% were seen once. Sequencing input: whole blood. These receptors came from an adult who was a healthcare worker with PCR-confirmed SARS-CoV-2 infection or an uninfected control (not recorded which).

This clonotype came up a few times. J is TRBJ1-4 and V is TRBV10-3; perhaps TRBD1 as D (6 bases). V was cut by 0 bases and J by 8 bases, with 16 bases left in between. Germline CDR1 and CDR2: ENHRY and SYGVKD. The CDR3 covers 16 residues. CDR3 DNA: TGTGCCATCAGTGAGTCGGGGGCAGGGGCGCGAGAAAAACTGTTTTTT. This encodes CAISESGAGAREKLFF.

The V and J genes are TRBV5-1 and TRBJ2-1; no firm D call. The CDR3 extends over 13 amino acids. The V gene's germline CDR1 is SGHRS and CDR2 YFSETQ. Between the trimmed V and J ends, which lost 0 bases and 8 bases, there was a span of 9 bases. CDR3 sequence (DNA): TGCGCCAGCAGCTTGGCCAGGCCCGATGAGCAGTTCTTC. This encodes CASSLARPDEQFF.

There are many counts of this clonotype. The chain links TRBV24-1 to TRBJ2-5, with TRBD2 identical over 11 bases. The CDR3 sequence is 14 residues long. Germline CDR1 and CDR2: KGHDR and SFDVKD. The V and J ends lost 9 bases and 4 bases, in that order; junction bases with no gene match: 6. CDR3 sequence: CATQYTSGRETQYF. CDR3 sequence (DNA): TGTGCCACCCAATACACTAGCGGGAGAGAGACCCAGTACTTC.

This clonotype was seen repeatedly, ten times or more. V usage is TRBV7-2 and J usage is TRBJ2-5; possible D gene TRBD1, 5 bases. Per germline, CDR1 SGHTA and CDR2 FQGNSA. V lost 3 bases and J lost 1, with 9 bases in between. The CDR3 length is 14 residues. CDR3 nucleotides: TGTGCCAGCAGCTTTTACAGGAGCCAAGAGACCCAGTACTTC. Protein sequence: CASSFYRSQETQYF.

This clonotype was found a few times. DNA for the CDR3: TGTGCCAGCAGCCAGAAGACAGGGAGCAACACCGGGGAGCTGTTTTTT. Amino acid sequence: CASSQKTGSNTGELFF. The J gene is TRBJ2-2, the V gene TRBV4-2; 7 nucleotides agree with TRBD1. Trimming at V came to 3 bases and at J to 2 bases, leaving 6 bases not matched to a gene. The CDR3 consists of 16 residues. Germline V gene sequence: CDR1 LGHNA, CDR2 YNFKEQ.

This clonotype has just a few counts. The CDR3 spells CASRTDNEQFF. The CDR3 DNA follows: TGTGCCAGCAGAACAGACAATGAGCAGTTCTTC. The J gene is TRBJ2-1, the V gene TRBV6-5, with unresolved D. This CDR3 is built from 11 residues. CDR1 and CDR2 (germline): MNHEY, SVGAGI. V was pared by 6 bases and J by 5 bases, with 5 bases between.

This clonotype showed up just a few times. DNA for the CDR3: TGTGCCAGCAGTTCGGGGACAGGGACCACAGATACGCAGTATTTT. This encodes CASSSGTGTTDTQYF. V and J are TRBV6-5 and TRBJ2-3; TRBD1 aligns across 9 bases. The CDR3 is made up of 15 amino acids. Trimming removed 4 bases from V and 2 bases from J; junction bases left unmatched: 4. Germline assignment: CDR1 MNHEY and CDR2 SVGAGI.

The rearrangement links TRBV25-1 to TRBJ2-2, with 7 bases matching TRBD1. The ends lost 6 bases at V and 1 base at J; junction bases unmatched: 5. Germline values: CDR1 MGHDK, CDR2 SYGVNS. This CDR3 contains 15 residues. The CDR3 nucleotides are TGTGCCAGCAGACCCACAGGGGTGAACACCGGGGAGCTGTTTTTT. This sequence encodes CASRPTGVNTGELFF.

V and J are TRBV28 and TRBJ2-1, with 11 positions matching TRBD1. Germline CDR1 and CDR2: MDHEN and SYDVKM. The CDR3 totals 16 residues. Trimming cost V 1 base and J 5 bases; bases outside gene matches: 4. CDR3 in amino acids: CASSLLGQGANNEQFF. CDR3 DNA: TGTGCCAGCAGTTTATTAGGACAGGGGGCGAACAATGAGCAGTTCTTC.

This clonotype was counted a few times. The CDR3 DNA follows: TGTGCCAGCAGCTTGATTGACACGACGTACTCCTACGAGCAGTACTTC. Its protein is CASSLIDTTYSYEQYF. The chain combines TRBV5-6 with TRBJ2-7; D unresolved. The CDR3 extends over 16 amino acids. Germline lookup yields CDR1 SGHDT and CDR2 YYEEEE. Trimming cost V 1 base and J 0 bases, with 14 bases left between them.

Ten or more counts support this clonotype. This chain uses TRBV7-8 with TRBJ2-7; TRBD1 matches at 9 bases. Germline CDR1 and CDR2: SGHVS and FQNEAQ. The CDR3 is made up of 15 amino acids. The V gene end was trimmed by 5 bases and the J gene end by 3 bases; junction bases not matched to a gene: 8. For the CDR3, the DNA is TGTGCCAGCAGCGCACGGGACAGGGCCCACTACGAGCAGTACTTC. Its translation: CASSARDRAHYEQYF.

V and J are TRBV6-5 and TRBJ1-3, with no clear D. Germline loops: CDR1 MNHEY, CDR2 SVGAGI. This CDR3 spans 13 amino acids. V was shortened by 7 bases and J by 0 bases, with 7 bases between the two germline ends. The CDR3 loop is CASMRSSGNTIYF. CDR3 coding DNA: TGTGCCAGCATGCGGAGCTCTGGAAACACCATATATTTT.

The J gene is TRBJ1-4, the V gene TRBV4-2; D not certain. Trimming stripped 3 bases from V and 8 bases from J, with 7 bases between. The CDR3 runs to 12 residues. The germline V gene encodes CDR1 LGHNA and CDR2 YNFKEQ. In nucleotides, the CDR3 is TGTGCCAGCAGCCAGTTAGGGGAAAAACTGTTTTTT. Encoded protein: CASSQLGEKLFF.

This clonotype was seen a handful of times. The CDR3 DNA reads as TGTGCTAGTGGTATAGGGACAGGGGGCTTCGAGCAGTACTTC. It translates to CASGIGTGGFEQYF. The chain is built from TRBV12-5 and TRBJ2-7, with TRBD1 identical over 12 bases. V trimming: 5 bases; J trimming: 6 bases; junction bases outside the gene matches: 5. Germline CDR1 LGHNT, CDR2 FRNRAP. The CDR3 runs to 14 residues. The variable domain in full, completed from reference TRBV12-5 and TRBJ2-7, reads DARVTQTPRHKVTEMGQEVTMRCQPILGHNTVFWYRQTMMQGLELLAYFRNRAPLDDSGMPKDRFSAEMPDATLATLKIQPSEPRDSAVYFCASGIGTGGFEQYFGPGTRLTVT.

This clonotype has at least ten counts. The chain carries TRBV7-9 and TRBJ2-1; 12 nucleotides line up with TRBD1. Germline V gene data show CDR1 as SEHNR and CDR2 as FQNEAQ (reference sequence). This CDR3 has 17 amino acids. After removal of 4 bases from V and 2 bases from J, the junction contained 6 bases not matched to a gene. The CDR3: CASSSSGTGGTYNEQFF. In DNA form, the CDR3 reads TGTGCCAGCAGCTCCTCCGGGACAGGGGGCACCTACAATGAGCAGTTCTTC.

The chain links TRBV20-1 to TRBJ1-4; D uncertain. Looked up from germline, CDR1 is DFQATT and CDR2 is SNEGSKA (reference sequence). CDR3 length equals 15 residues. The V and J ends lost 0 bases and 8 bases respectively, with 16 bases between them. CDR3 in amino acids: CSARDPAGRLEKLFF. The CDR3, as DNA: TGCAGTGCTAGAGATCCCGCGGGGAGGTTGGAAAAACTGTTTTTT.

This clonotype was seen only a few times. The chain links TRBV27 to TRBJ2-1; D possibly matches TRBD1 or TRBD2 (5 bases each). The V and J ends lost 3 bases and 8 bases respectively, with 11 bases between them. The CDR3 sequence is 13 residues long. CDR1 MNHEY and CDR2 SMNVEV come from the germline V gene (reference sequence). The CDR3 spells CASSFGPGHEQFF. The CDR3 DNA reads TGTGCCAGCAGTTTCGGACCGGGGCATGAGCAGTTCTTC.

Turning to this clonotype: A single base separates this from a much larger clone, so it may be a read error. The chain joins TRBV27 to TRBJ2-7; 8 nucleotides line up with TRBD2. The CDR3 length is 16 residues. CDR1 and CDR2 (germline): MNHEY, SMNVEV (reference sequence). With V trimmed by 3 bases and J by 1 base, 8 bases remained unmatched. The CDR3 loop reads CASSFPKVAGSYEQYF. The CDR3 nucleotides read TGTGCCAGCAGTTTCCCCAAGGTAGCGGGATCCTACGAGCAGTACTTC.

V gene TRBV12-3 or TRBV12-4 combines with J gene TRBJ1-1; D unresolved. Trimming removed 1 base from V and 0 bases from J, with 9 bases in between. This CDR3 has 15 residues. Here the CDR3 DNA reads TGTGCCAGCAGTTTAGTTGCCAGCTTGAACACTGAAGCTTTCTTT. Protein product: CASSLVASLNTEAFF.